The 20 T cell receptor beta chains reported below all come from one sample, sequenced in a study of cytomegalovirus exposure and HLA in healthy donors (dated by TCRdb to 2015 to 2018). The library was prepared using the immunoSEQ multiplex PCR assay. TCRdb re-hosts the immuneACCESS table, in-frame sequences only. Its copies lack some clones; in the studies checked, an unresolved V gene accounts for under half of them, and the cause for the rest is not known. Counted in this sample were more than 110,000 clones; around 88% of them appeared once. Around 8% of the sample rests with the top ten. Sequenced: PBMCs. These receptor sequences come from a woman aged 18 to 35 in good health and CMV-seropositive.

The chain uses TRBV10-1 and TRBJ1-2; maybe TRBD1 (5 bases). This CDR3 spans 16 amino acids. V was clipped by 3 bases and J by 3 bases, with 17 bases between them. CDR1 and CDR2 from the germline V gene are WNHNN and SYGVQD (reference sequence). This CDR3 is CASSDNGWGRHYGYTF. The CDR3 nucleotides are TGCGCCAGCAGTGACAATGGTTGGGGGAGGCACTATGGCTACACCTTC.

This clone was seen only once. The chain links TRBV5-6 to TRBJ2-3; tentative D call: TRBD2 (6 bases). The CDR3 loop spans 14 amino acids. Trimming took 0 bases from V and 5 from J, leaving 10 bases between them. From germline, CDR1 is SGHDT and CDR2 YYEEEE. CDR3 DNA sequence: TGTGCCAGCAGCTTGGGACTAGTTCAAGATACGCAGTATTTT. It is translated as CASSLGLVQDTQYF.

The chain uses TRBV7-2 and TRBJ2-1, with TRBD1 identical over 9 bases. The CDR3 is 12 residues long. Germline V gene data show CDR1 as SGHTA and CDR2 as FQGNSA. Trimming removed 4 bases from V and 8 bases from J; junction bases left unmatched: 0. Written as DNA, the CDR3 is TGTGCCAGCAGCTACAGGGGGCATGAGCAGTTCTTC. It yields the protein CASSYRGHEQFF. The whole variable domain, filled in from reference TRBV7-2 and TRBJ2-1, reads GAGVSQSPSNKVTEKGKDVELRCDPISGHTALYWYRQSLGQGLEFLIYFQGNSAPDKSGLPSDRFSAERTGGSVSTLTIQRTQQEDSAVYLCASSYRGHEQFFGPGTRLTVL.

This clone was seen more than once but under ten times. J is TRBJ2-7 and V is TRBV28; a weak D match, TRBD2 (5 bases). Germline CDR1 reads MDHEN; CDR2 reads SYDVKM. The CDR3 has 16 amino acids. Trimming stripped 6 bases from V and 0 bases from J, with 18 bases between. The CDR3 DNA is TGTGCCAGCAGCCCTAACCAACTAGGGAGCTCCTACGAGCAGTACTTC. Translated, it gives CASSPNQLGSSYEQYF.

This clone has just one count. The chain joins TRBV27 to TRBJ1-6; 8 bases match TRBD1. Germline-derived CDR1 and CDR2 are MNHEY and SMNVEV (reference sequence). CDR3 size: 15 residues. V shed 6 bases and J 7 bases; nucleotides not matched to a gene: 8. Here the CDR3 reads CASSPGQGRNSPLHF. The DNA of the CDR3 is TGTGCCAGCAGCCCCGGACAGGGAAGGAATTCACCCCTCCACTTT.

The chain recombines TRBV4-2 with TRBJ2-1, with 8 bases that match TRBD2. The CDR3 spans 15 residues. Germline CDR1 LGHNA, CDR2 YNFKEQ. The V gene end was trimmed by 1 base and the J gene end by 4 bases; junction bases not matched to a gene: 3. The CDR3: CASSQAAGEYNEQFF. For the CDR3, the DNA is TGTGCCAGCAGCCAAGCAGCGGGGGAGTACAATGAGCAGTTCTTC.

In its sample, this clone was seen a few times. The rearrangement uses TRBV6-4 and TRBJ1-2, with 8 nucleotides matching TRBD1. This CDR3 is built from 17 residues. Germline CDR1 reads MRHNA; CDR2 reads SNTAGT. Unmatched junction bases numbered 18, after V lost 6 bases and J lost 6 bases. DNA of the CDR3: TGTGCCAGCAGGGAGAGGACAGGGACTTTGCAATGTAATGGCTACACCTTC. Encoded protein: CASRERTGTLQCNGYTF.

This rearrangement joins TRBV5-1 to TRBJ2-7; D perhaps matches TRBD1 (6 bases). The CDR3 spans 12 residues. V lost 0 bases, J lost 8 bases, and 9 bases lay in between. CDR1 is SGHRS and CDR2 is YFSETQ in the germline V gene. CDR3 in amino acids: CASSLEGGKQYF. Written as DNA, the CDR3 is TGCGCCAGCAGCTTGGAAGGGGGTAAGCAGTACTTC.

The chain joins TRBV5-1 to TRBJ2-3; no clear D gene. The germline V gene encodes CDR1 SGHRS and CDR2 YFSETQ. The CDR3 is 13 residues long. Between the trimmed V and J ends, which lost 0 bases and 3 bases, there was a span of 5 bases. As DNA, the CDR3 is TGCGCCAGCAGCTTGGCCCCGACAGATACGCAGTATTTT. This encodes CASSLAPTDTQYF.

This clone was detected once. DNA for the CDR3: TGTGCCAGCAGTTTCTCAACTAATGAAAAACTGTTTTTT. Its protein product is CASSFSTNEKLFF. The chain carries TRBV27 and TRBJ1-4; D call uncertain. V was shortened by 3 bases and J by 0 bases, with 2 bases between the two germline ends. Germline CDR1 and CDR2: MNHEY and SMNVEV (reference sequence). The CDR3 is 13 amino acids.

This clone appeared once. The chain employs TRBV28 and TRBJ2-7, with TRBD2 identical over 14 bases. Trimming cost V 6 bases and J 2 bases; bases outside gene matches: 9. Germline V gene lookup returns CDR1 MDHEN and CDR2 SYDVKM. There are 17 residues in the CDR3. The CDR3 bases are TGTGCCAGCAGCCCGACCGGACTAGCGGGAGGTACCTACGAGCAGTACTTC. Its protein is CASSPTGLAGGTYEQYF.

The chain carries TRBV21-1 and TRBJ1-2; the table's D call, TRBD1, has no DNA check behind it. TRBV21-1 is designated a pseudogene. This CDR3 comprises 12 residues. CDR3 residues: CASSGTARGYTF. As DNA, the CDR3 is TGTGCCAGCAGCGGGACAGCGCGTGGCTACACCTTC.

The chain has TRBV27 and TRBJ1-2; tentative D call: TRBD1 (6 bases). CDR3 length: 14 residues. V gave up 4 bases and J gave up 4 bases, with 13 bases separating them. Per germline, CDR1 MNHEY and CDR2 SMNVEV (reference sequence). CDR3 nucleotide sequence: TGTGCCAGCAGTTGGGACAATGGGCTCTATGGCTACACCTTC. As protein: CASSWDNGLYGYTF.

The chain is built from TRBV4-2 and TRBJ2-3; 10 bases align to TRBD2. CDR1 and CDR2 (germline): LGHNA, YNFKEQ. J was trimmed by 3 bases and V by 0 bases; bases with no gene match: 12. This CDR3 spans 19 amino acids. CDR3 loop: CASSQEGGIAGGWTDTQYF. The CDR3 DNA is TGTGCCAGCAGCCAAGAAGGGGGAATAGCGGGAGGTTGGACAGATACGCAGTATTTT.

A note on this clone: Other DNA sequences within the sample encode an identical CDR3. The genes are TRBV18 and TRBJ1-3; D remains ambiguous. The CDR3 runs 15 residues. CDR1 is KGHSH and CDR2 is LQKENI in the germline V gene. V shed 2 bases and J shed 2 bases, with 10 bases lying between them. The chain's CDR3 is CASSPRTATGNTIYF. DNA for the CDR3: TGTGCCAGCTCACCAAGAACAGCCACTGGAAACACCATATATTTT.

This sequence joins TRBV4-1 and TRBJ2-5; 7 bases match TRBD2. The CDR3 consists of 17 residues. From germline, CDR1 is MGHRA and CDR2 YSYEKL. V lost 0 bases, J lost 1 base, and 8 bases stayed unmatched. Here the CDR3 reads CASSQEAGTILQETQYF. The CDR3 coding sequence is TGCGCCAGCAGCCAAGAGGCCGGGACTATTCTCCAAGAGACCCAGTACTTC.

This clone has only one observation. CDR3 protein: CASRSTGSNQPQHF. The CDR3 nucleotides read TGTGCCAGCAGATCAACAGGGAGCAATCAGCCCCAGCATTTT. The J gene is TRBJ1-5, the V gene TRBV25-1, with a possible D match to TRBD1 (6 bases). Trimming pared 6 bases from V and 1 base from J, leaving 10 bases between. CDR1 is MGHDK, CDR2 SYGVNS, per germline. This CDR3 is 14 amino acids long.

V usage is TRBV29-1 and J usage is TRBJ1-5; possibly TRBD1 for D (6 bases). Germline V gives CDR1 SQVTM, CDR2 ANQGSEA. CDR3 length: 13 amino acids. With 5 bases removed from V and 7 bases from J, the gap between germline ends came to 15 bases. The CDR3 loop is CSVSQGSGQPQHF. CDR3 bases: TGCAGCGTTTCGCAGGGGTCTGGGCAGCCCCAGCATTTT.

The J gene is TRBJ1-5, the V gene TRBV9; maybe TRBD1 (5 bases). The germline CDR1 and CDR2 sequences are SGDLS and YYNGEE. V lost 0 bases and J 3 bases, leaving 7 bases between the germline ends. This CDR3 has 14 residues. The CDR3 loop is CASSVGGVNQPQHF. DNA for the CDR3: TGTGCCAGCAGCGTAGGGGGCGTCAATCAGCCCCAGCATTTT.

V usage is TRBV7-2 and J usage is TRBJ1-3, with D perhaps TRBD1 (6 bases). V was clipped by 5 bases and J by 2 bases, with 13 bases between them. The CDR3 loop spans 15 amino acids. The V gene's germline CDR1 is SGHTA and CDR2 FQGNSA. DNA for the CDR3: TGTGCCAGCAGCCGAGCAGGGGAAGCTGGAAACACCATATATTTT. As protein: CASSRAGEAGNTIYF.